The T cell receptor (beta chain) under discussion was sequenced for a study of OX40 agonist ivuxolimab in advanced cancers. As for the study in general: Among those enrolled, mean age was approximately 62 years (range roughly 23 to 90) and less than 90% were male.

A note on this clone: What it recognizes is unknown.

Sequenced by immunoSEQ multiplex PCR; TCRdb stores in-frame clones only, minus some. The table lists about 43,000 clones, about 80% of them singletons. Trimming removed 1 base at V and 0 bases at J, with 6 bases between. From germline, CDR1 is SGHTA and CDR2 FQGNSA. This CDR3 is 14 amino acids long. Study results and limitations: Within 6 weeks, CD4+ and CD8+ blood T cells expanded clonally at 0.1 to 3.0 mg/kg. Determination of antigen specificity was not performed for the expanded peripheral T cells.

If patients had autoimmune disease history or systemic immunosuppression, they were excluded. This chain connects TRBV7-2 to TRBJ1-1, with unresolved D. This specimen consisted of CD4+ or CD8+ T cells sorted from blood, obtained in a trial of the OX40 agonist ivuxolimab. The sequence came from an adult with an advanced solid tumor such as melanoma, head and neck, liver or kidney cancer. CDR3 amino acids: CASSLGHLNTEAFF. CDR3 sequence (DNA): TGTGCCAGCAGCTTAGGCCACTTGAACACTGAAGCTTTCTTT.